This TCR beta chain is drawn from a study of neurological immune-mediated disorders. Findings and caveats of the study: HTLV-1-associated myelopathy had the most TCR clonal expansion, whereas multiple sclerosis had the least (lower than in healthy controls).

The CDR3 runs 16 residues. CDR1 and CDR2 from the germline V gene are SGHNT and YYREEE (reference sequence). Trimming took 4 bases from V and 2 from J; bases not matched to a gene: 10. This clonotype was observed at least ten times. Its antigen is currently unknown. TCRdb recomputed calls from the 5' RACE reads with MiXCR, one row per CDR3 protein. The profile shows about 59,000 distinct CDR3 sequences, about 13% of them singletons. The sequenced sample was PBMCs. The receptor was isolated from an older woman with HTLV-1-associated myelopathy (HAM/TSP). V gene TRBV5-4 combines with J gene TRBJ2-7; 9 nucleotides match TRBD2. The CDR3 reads CASSNTKREDTYEQYF. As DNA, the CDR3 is TGTGCCAGCAGCAACACGAAGCGGGAGGACACCTACGAGCAGTACTTC. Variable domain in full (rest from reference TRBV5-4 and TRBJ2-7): ETGVTQSPTHLIKTRGQQVTLRCSSQSGHNTVSWYQQALGQGPQFIFQYYREEENGRGNFPPRFSGLQFPNYSSELNVNALELDDSALYLCASSNTKREDTYEQYFGPGTRLTVT.